The 21 T cell receptor beta chains reported below all come from one sample, sequenced in a study of prognosis after radiotherapy for stage I lung cancer. It was by two-round multiplex PCR that TCR beta CDR3 was amplified from genomic DNA. Each TRBV and TRBJ gene had its own primer in the first PCR round. One entry per CDR3 protein, called by TCRdb with MiXCR from the multiplex PCR reads. This table has some 38,000 distinct CDR3 sequences, approximately 25% appearing once. The sequenced sample was PBMCs, obtained before or after stereotactic body radiation therapy (not recorded which). The origin of the receptors is a donor over 45 with non-small cell lung cancer.

This clonotype occurred many times. The V and J genes are TRBV20-1 and TRBJ1-1, with a tentative D call TRBD1 (5 bases). V shed 5 bases and J shed 0 bases, with 10 bases lying between them. The CDR3 consists of 13 residues. The germline V gene has CDR1 DFQATT and CDR2 SNEGSKA (reference sequence). The CDR3 DNA sequence: TGCAGTGCTCGCCGGGACTTGAACACTGAAGCTTTCTTT. Protein product: CSARRDLNTEAFF.

The chain is built from TRBV20-1 and TRBJ1-5; unclear D gene. V was shortened by 6 bases and J by 3 bases, with 15 bases between the two germline ends. This CDR3 contains 14 residues. Germline values: CDR1 DFQATT, CDR2 SNEGSKA (reference sequence). The chain's CDR3 is CSARMGSHNQPQHF. Here the CDR3 DNA reads TGCAGTGCCCGGATGGGAAGTCACAATCAGCCCCAGCATTTT.

This clonotype was counted at least ten times. The chain recombines TRBV5-4 with TRBJ2-1; TRBD1 might be the D (6 bases). Between the trimmed V and J ends, which lost 1 base and 6 bases, there was a span of 11 bases. Germline V lookup: CDR1 SGHNT, CDR2 YYREEE (reference sequence). This CDR3 has 14 amino acids. The CDR3 protein is CASSLYRGTNEQFF. The DNA for the CDR3 is TGTGCCAGCAGCTTGTATAGGGGGACCAATGAGCAGTTCTTC. Variable domain in full (rest from reference TRBV5-4 and TRBJ2-1): ETGVTQSPTHLIKTRGQQVTLRCSSQSGHNTVSWYQQALGQGPQFIFQYYREEENGRGNFPPRFSGLQFPNYSSELNVNALELDDSALYLCASSLYRGTNEQFFGPGTRLTVL.

With respect to this clonotype: This may be a read error, as it is one base from a much larger clone. The chain links TRBV7-4 to TRBJ2-1; perhaps TRBD2 as D (5 bases). The CDR3 runs 14 residues. V gave up 5 bases and J gave up 7 bases, with 15 bases separating them. Looked up from germline, CDR1 is SGHVT and CDR2 is SQSDAQ. The CDR3 loop reads CASSQSGRSNEQFF. The CDR3 region has the DNA TGTGCCAGCAGCCAAAGTGGGAGATCAAATGAGCAGTTCTTC.

This clonotype was picked up many times. This chain links TRBV27 with TRBJ2-7, with 7 bases that match TRBD1. Germline CDR1 and CDR2: MNHEY and SMNVEV (reference sequence). This CDR3 region has 14 residues. V lost 6 bases, J lost 6 bases, and 11 bases stayed unmatched. The chain's CDR3 is CASRRQGLSVEQYF. The CDR3, as DNA: TGTGCCAGCAGGAGACAGGGCCTTTCGGTCGAGCAGTACTTC.

This clonotype was found many times. This rearrangement joins TRBV2 to TRBJ1-1; D is possibly TRBD1 (6 bases). Germline lookup yields CDR1 SNHLY and CDR2 FYNNEI. The CDR3 loop spans 13 amino acids. Trimming took off 6 bases at V and 0 bases at J, with 8 bases between the two ends. The CDR3 nucleotides read TGTGCCAGCAGCGGACAGTTGAACACTGAAGCTTTCTTT. It translates to CASSGQLNTEAFF.

This clonotype was observed many times. The V gene is TRBV10-3, the J gene TRBJ1-2; D is perhaps TRBD1 (5 bases). CDR3 length: 17 residues. Looked up from germline, CDR1 is ENHRY and CDR2 is SYGVKD. V dropped 0 bases and J dropped 0 bases, with 14 bases sitting between them. In DNA form, the CDR3 reads TGTGCCATCAGTGAGTCGGACATCTTTCGAACTAACTATGGCTACACCTTC. Translated, it gives CAISESDIFRTNYGYTF.

This clonotype showed up many times. This chain connects TRBV6-1 to TRBJ2-7; D might be TRBD2 (6 bases). Trimming cost V 11 bases and J 0 bases, with 14 bases left between them. Germline lookup yields CDR1 MNHNS and CDR2 SASEGT. The CDR3 consists of 13 residues. CDR3 sequence (DNA): TGTGCCGGCGGGGTCGAGTACTCCTACGAGCAGTACTTC. Protein sequence: CAGGVEYSYEQYF.

This clonotype was picked up many times. This chain connects TRBV13 to TRBJ2-1; TRBD1 matches at 9 bases. The junction had 4 bases not matched to a gene; V was cut back by 5 bases and J by 8 bases. From germline, CDR1 is PRHDT and CDR2 FYEKMQ (reference sequence). CDR3 size: 13 residues. Here the CDR3 reads CASSPRTGDEQFF. For the CDR3, the DNA is TGTGCCAGCAGCCCGCGGACAGGGGATGAGCAGTTCTTC.

This clonotype was counted many times. This sequence joins TRBV12-3 or TRBV12-4 and TRBJ2-7; 12 nucleotides line up with TRBD2. Trimming at V came to 6 bases and at J to 3 bases, leaving 6 bases not matched to a gene. CDR3 length equals 15 residues. The CDR3 reads CASSPTSGGRYEQYF. CDR3 nucleotides: TGTGCCAGCAGCCCTACTAGCGGGGGGCGCTACGAGCAGTACTTC.

This clonotype has ten or more counts. An end of the junction differs from the germline gene, which may be a read error. The chain carries TRBV7-7 and TRBJ1-1; D not resolved. Germline V CDR1 and CDR2: SSHAT, FNYEAQ (reference sequence). The CDR3 is 13 amino acids. DNA for the CDR3: TGTGCTAGCAGCCCAGCTTTGGGAACTGAAGCTTTCTTT. Translation gives CASSPALGTEAFF.

At least ten counts were recorded for this clonotype. V is TRBV19 and J is TRBJ2-3, with a weak D call TRBD1 (5 bases). CDR1 is LNHDA and CDR2 is SQIVND in the germline V gene (reference sequence). This CDR3 is built from 12 residues. Trimming stripped 5 bases from V and 5 bases from J, with 8 bases between. CDR3: CASSPQGDTQYF. The CDR3 DNA reads TGTGCCAGTAGTCCCCAGGGAGATACGCAGTATTTT.

In its sample, this clonotype was seen many times. The J gene is TRBJ2-5, the V gene TRBV6-1; D might be TRBD2 (6 bases). The V and J ends lost 8 bases and 1 base respectively, with 14 bases between them. Germline CDR1 is MNHNS and CDR2 is SASEGT. The CDR3 is 14 amino acids. The chain's CDR3 is CASLARGPQETQYF. CDR3 bases: TGTGCCAGCCTAGCGCGGGGTCCCCAAGAGACCCAGTACTTC.

At least ten counts were recorded for this clonotype. The J gene is TRBJ1-3, the V gene TRBV12-3 or TRBV12-4, with no clear D. The V gene lost 10 bases and the J gene lost 5 bases, with 15 bases spanning the gap. This CDR3 spans 13 amino acids. The CDR3 spells CANKEATRNTIYF. The CDR3 DNA reads TGTGCCAACAAAGAAGCGACGAGAAACACCATATATTTT.

This clonotype was counted ten times or more. One junction end does not reproduce the germline sequence, and a read error may be involved. The rearrangement links TRBV10-3 to TRBJ2-2, with 7 bases matching TRBD1. Looked up from germline, CDR1 is ENHRY and CDR2 is SYGVKD. The CDR3 has 15 residues. The CDR3 DNA follows: TGTGCCATCAGTGTAAGGGACAGCTCCACCGAGGAGCTGTTTTTT. Its translation: CAISVRDSSTEELFF.

This clonotype was observed many times. The rearrangement links TRBV28 to TRBJ1-6, with 9 positions matching TRBD1. Looked up from germline, CDR1 is MDHEN and CDR2 is SYDVKM. The CDR3 is made up of 14 amino acids. Trimming took 5 bases from V and 8 from J; bases not matched to a gene: 4. The CDR3 reads CASSPGTGHSPLHF. As DNA, the CDR3 is TGTGCCAGCAGTCCCGGGACAGGGCATTCACCCCTCCACTTT.

This clonotype was picked up many times. The J gene is TRBJ1-4, the V gene TRBV4-2; D not resolved. In germline, CDR1 is LGHNA, CDR2 YNFKEQ. The CDR3 spans 15 residues. The V and J ends lost 1 base and 0 bases respectively, with 6 bases between them. Here the CDR3 DNA reads TGTGCCAGCAGCCAAGCCCATGCAACTAATGAAAAACTGTTTTTT. Protein product: CASSQAHATNEKLFF.

This clonotype was picked up many times. The V call is TRBV5-1, the J call TRBJ2-5; 7 nucleotides line up with TRBD1. Trimming cost V 4 bases and J 3 bases; bases outside gene matches: 18. The CDR3 extends over 18 amino acids. The germline V gene has CDR1 SGHRS and CDR2 YFSETQ. CDR3 loop: CASSNALGQALLEETQYF. The CDR3 region has the DNA TGCGCCAGCAGCAACGCCCTCGGACAGGCTCTACTCGAAGAGACCCAGTACTTC.

This clonotype was seen a single time. V gene TRBV29-1 combines with J gene TRBJ2-1; TRBD1 matches at 11 bases. Germline trimming cut 7 bases from V and 6 bases from J; bases unmatched to any gene: 8. CDR3 size: 14 residues. CDR1 and CDR2 from the germline V gene are SQVTM and ANQGSEA. The CDR3 DNA is TGCAGCGCTACCGGACAGGGGGCGGTCAATGAGCAGTTCTTC. It translates to CSATGQGAVNEQFF.

This clonotype was picked up many times. This chain joins TRBV9 and TRBJ1-2; TRBD1 matches at 7 bases. CDR1 and CDR2 from the germline V gene are SGDLS and YYNGEE. The CDR3 has 15 residues. The ends lost 0 bases at V and 2 bases at J; junction bases unmatched: 4. This CDR3 is CASSVARQGNYGYTF. DNA of the CDR3: TGTGCCAGCAGCGTAGCGAGACAGGGCAACTATGGCTACACCTTC.

This clonotype was seen at least ten times. The gene calls are TRBV7-9 and TRBJ1-2, with a weak D call TRBD1 (5 bases). The CDR3 has 14 residues. V lost 3 bases, J lost 6 bases, and 14 bases lay in between. Germline V lookup: CDR1 SEHNR, CDR2 FQNEAQ (reference sequence). The CDR3 sequence is CASSFDLGHDGYTF. The CDR3 DNA is TGTGCCAGCAGCTTCGACTTGGGGCACGATGGCTACACCTTC.